These T cell receptor beta chains were read from a single sample in a study of blood T cell repertoires in COVID-19. Sequencing was performed with immunoSEQ multiplex PCR; in TCRdb, only in-frame clones are kept and a portion is missing. The sample shows a few hundred thousand clones, over 75% of them seen only once. What was sequenced was PBMCs or T cells enriched from blood (not recorded which). The receptors were gathered from a man between 25 and 39 years old who had recovered from COVID-19. CDR3s include the opening cysteine and the closing phenylalanine or tryptophan. D genes are given only for firm matches. Size values are once, few and many counts, or a class for expanded clones, and some rows have none.

d_gene: -
j_gene: TRBJ1-4
abundance: -
v_gene: TRBV15
CDR3aa: CATSRADGVNEKLFF
CDR3nt: TGTGCCACCAGCAGAGCGGACGGGGTCAATGAAAAACTGTTTTTT

d_gene: TRBD2
j_gene: TRBJ2-1
abundance: -
v_gene: TRBV10-3
CDR3aa: CAIRPRSGSEQFF
CDR3nt: TGTGCCATCAGACCTCGAAGCGGGAGTGAGCAGTTCTTC

d_gene: -
j_gene: TRBJ1-6
abundance: -
v_gene: TRBV28
CDR3aa: CGAGGRNSPLHF
CDR3nt: TGTGGGGCGGGGGGTCGGAATTCACCCCTCCACTTT

d_gene: -
j_gene: TRBJ2-3
abundance: -
v_gene: TRBV2
CDR3aa: CASFNFDSHGTDTQYF
CDR3nt: TGTGCCAGCTTTAACTTTGACAGTCATGGCACAGATACGCAGTATTTT

d_gene: TRBD1
j_gene: TRBJ2-5
abundance: once
v_gene: TRBV6-5
CDR3aa: CASSPTGVPQETQYF
CDR3nt: TGTGCCAGCAGTCCCACAGGGGTCCCCCAAGAGACCCAGTACTTC

d_gene: -
j_gene: TRBJ1-1
abundance: -
v_gene: TRBV18
CDR3aa: CASSQQMNTEAFF
CDR3nt: TGTGCCAGCTCACAACAGATGAACACTGAAGCTTTCTTT

d_gene: TRBD1
j_gene: TRBJ2-5
abundance: -
v_gene: TRBV9
CDR3aa: CASSPRDSREETQYF
CDR3nt: TGTGCCAGCAGCCCCCGGGACAGCAGGGAAGAGACCCAGTACTTC

d_gene: -
j_gene: TRBJ2-3
abundance: -
v_gene: TRBV6-4
CDR3aa: CASSDSGGGGTDTQYF
CDR3nt: TGTGCCAGCAGTGACTCCGGAGGCGGGGGCACAGATACGCAGTATTTT

d_gene: -
j_gene: TRBJ2-7
abundance: -
v_gene: TRBV12-1
CDR3aa: CASSTRDRLSYEQYF
CDR3nt: TGTGCCAGCAGCACCCGGGACAGACTCTCCTACGAGCAGTACTTC

d_gene: TRBD1
j_gene: TRBJ2-1
abundance: -
v_gene: TRBV2
CDR3aa: CASQPGQGIQKQFF
CDR3nt: TGTGCCAGCCAACCGGGACAGGGGATACAGAAGCAGTTCTTC

d_gene: TRBD1
j_gene: TRBJ1-1
abundance: -
v_gene: TRBV12-3/TRBV12-4
CDR3aa: CASNLGQNNEAFF
CDR3nt: TGTGCCAGCAACTTGGGACAGAATAATGAAGCTTTCTTT

d_gene: -
j_gene: TRBJ1-4
abundance: -
v_gene: TRBV15
CDR3aa: CATSRDLPRRSSHEKLFF
CDR3nt: TGTGCCACCAGCAGAGATCTGCCCCGGCGGAGCAGTCATGAAAAACTGTTTTTT

d_gene: TRBD1
j_gene: TRBJ2-1
abundance: -
v_gene: TRBV6-5
CDR3aa: CASSHDRGGRNEQFF
CDR3nt: TGTGCCAGCAGTCACGACAGGGGGGGTAGGAATGAGCAGTTCTTC

d_gene: TRBD2
j_gene: TRBJ2-5
abundance: -
v_gene: TRBV5-1
CDR3aa: CASSRLAGGQETQYF
CDR3nt: TGCGCCAGCAGCAGGCTAGCGGGGGGGCAAGAGACCCAGTACTTC

d_gene: -
j_gene: TRBJ2-7
abundance: few
v_gene: TRBV2
CDR3aa: CASRETGVNHEQYF
CDR3nt: TGTGCCAGCAGAGAGACAGGTGTCAACCACGAGCAGTACTTC

d_gene: TRBD1
j_gene: TRBJ1-6
abundance: -
v_gene: TRBV7-8
CDR3aa: CASSLDRGLYSPLHF
CDR3nt: TGTGCCAGCAGCCTGGACAGGGGGCTATATTCACCCCTCCACTTT

d_gene: TRBD1
j_gene: TRBJ2-5
abundance: -
v_gene: TRBV7-2
CDR3aa: CASSLGRGTGYQETQYF
CDR3nt: TGTGCCAGCAGCTTAGGCCGCGGGACAGGGTACCAAGAGACCCAGTACTTC

d_gene: -
j_gene: TRBJ2-7
abundance: -
v_gene: TRBV4-1
CDR3aa: CASSQGVFSYEQYF
CDR3nt: TGCGCCAGCAGCCAAGGCGTTTTCTCCTACGAGCAGTACTTC

d_gene: -
j_gene: TRBJ1-6
abundance: -
v_gene: TRBV30
CDR3aa: CAWSVPGNYNSPLHF
CDR3nt: TGTGCCTGGAGTGTACCAGGGAACTATAATTCACCCCTCCACTTT

d_gene: TRBD1
j_gene: TRBJ1-4
abundance: -
v_gene: TRBV27
CDR3aa: CASRTTGTGDFEKLFF
CDR3nt: TGTGCCAGCAGGACTACCGGGACAGGGGATTTTGAAAAACTGTTTTTT